This is a list of T cell receptor beta chains from one sample in a study of T cell changes during pregnancy in multiple sclerosis. Clones were sequenced by immunoSEQ multiplex PCR, and TCRdb holds only the in-frame ones, with some missing. Of tens of thousands of clones in the sample, around 92% were seen once. The sample consisted of CD4+ T cells from peripheral blood mononuclear cells, taken in the third trimester of pregnancy. The receptor set was obtained from a female donor with multiple sclerosis, enrolled in a pregnancy study. The CDR3 runs from the conserved cysteine through the conserved F or W. Fields, in order: J gene, V gene, clone size, D gene, CDR3 DNA, CDR3 protein. The D gene is left open where the match is weak. Clone size appears in some rows only: once, few, many, or a class for an expanded clone.

TRBJ2-5	TRBV19	NA	TRBD1	TGTGCCAGTAGTATTACAGGGGGCGGAAAGACCCAGTACTTC	CASSITGGGKTQYF
TRBJ1-5	TRBV27	NA	NA	TGTGCCAGCAGTTTCCGACAGGACAATAGCAATCAGCCCCAGCATTTT	CASSFRQDNSNQPQHF
TRBJ2-1	TRBV9	NA	TRBD2	TGTGCCAGCAGCGCCGTAGCGGGGTTAGTGAGTGGGCAGTTCTTC	CASSAVAGLVSGQFF
TRBJ1-1	TRBV7-3	NA	NA	TGTGCCAGCAGCTTAAGGTGGGGGGACACTGAAGCTTTCTTT	CASSLRWGDTEAFF
TRBJ1-2	TRBV6-6	NA	NA	TGTGCCAGCAGTCCCTCCGGACTCGCTGGTCGTGGGGGCTACACCTTC	CASSPSGLAGRGGYTF
TRBJ2-3	TRBV7-2	NA	TRBD2	TGTGCCAGCAGCTTATTGTCGAGCGGGAGGGCCGATACGCAGTATTTT	CASSLLSSGRADTQYF
TRBJ2-3	TRBV9	NA	TRBD1	TGTGCCAGCAGGCCCGGGACAGGGGTCATCGGCACAGATACGCAGTATTTT	CASRPGTGVIGTDTQYF
TRBJ1-1	TRBV6-5	NA	NA	TGTGCCAGCATTGACAGGAGTATGGCGAACACTGAAGCTTTCTTT	CASIDRSMANTEAFF
TRBJ2-7	TRBV30	NA	TRBD1	TGTGCCTGGAGTTTGGCAGGGGGCCCCTACGAGCAGTACTTC	CAWSLAGGPYEQYF
TRBJ2-7	TRBV4-3	NA	NA	TGCGCCAGCAGCCAGAGAAACCCGGGCTCCTACGAGCAGTACTTC	CASSQRNPGSYEQYF
TRBJ2-7	TRBV11-3	NA	NA	TGTGCCAGCAGCTTAGAGGCTGGAGACTCCTACGAGCAGTACTTC	CASSLEAGDSYEQYF
TRBJ2-3	TRBV18	NA	TRBD2	TGTGCCAGCTCACCAATCGCAGCGGGGGGGACCAGCACAGATACGCAGTATTTT	CASSPIAAGGTSTDTQYF
TRBJ2-1	TRBV7-6	NA	TRBD2	TGTGCCAGCAGCTTAGGAGCGGGGGGTGAGCAGTTCTTC	CASSLGAGGEQFF
TRBJ2-7	TRBV5-1	NA	TRBD1	TGCGCCAGCAGCTTTGAGGGGGCGACGGGCGAGCAGTACTTC	CASSFEGATGEQYF
TRBJ1-2	TRBV6-6	NA	TRBD1	TGTGCCAGCAGTTACCAGGGGGCGGGTGGCTACACCTTC	CASSYQGAGGYTF
TRBJ1-1	TRBV25-1	few	NA	TGTGCCAGCAGTCCTCAGGGGAAGGGCACTGAAGCTTTCTTT	CASSPQGKGTEAFF
TRBJ2-3	TRBV28	NA	TRBD2	TGTGCCACCCGGACTAGCGGGTCATCAGATACGCAGTATTTT	CATRTSGSSDTQYF
TRBJ1-5	TRBV28	NA	NA	TGTGCCAGCCATGAACGCAGGGGTAATCAGCCCCAGCATTTT	CASHERRGNQPQHF
TRBJ2-3	TRBV7-2	NA	TRBD2	TGTGCCAGCAGCTTAGCGCTAGCGGGAGGGGGTAGAGATACGCAGTATTTT	CASSLALAGGGRDTQYF
TRBJ2-1	TRBV28	NA	TRBD1	TGTGCCAGCAGTATCCAGGGGGCGGGCAATGAGCAGTTCTTC	CASSIQGAGNEQFF
TRBJ2-5	TRBV28	NA	TRBD1	TGTGCCAGCAGTTTGGCGCCGGGACAGGGGGGATACCAAGAGACCCAGTACTTC	CASSLAPGQGGYQETQYF
TRBJ2-5	TRBV19	NA	TRBD1	TGTGCCAGTAGTAAACAGGGGGCTGAGACCCAGTACTTC	CASSKQGAETQYF
TRBJ2-3	TRBV19	NA	TRBD2	TGTGCCAGTAGTATACGGCGGGAGACGCAGTATTTT	CASSIRRETQYF
TRBJ1-2	TRBV18	once	NA	TGTGCCAGCTCACCGGGCAAGAACTATGGCTACACCTTC	CASSPGKNYGYTF
TRBJ1-1	TRBV10-2	NA	NA	TGCGCCAGCGGGCGGGGATGGGACACTGAAGCTTTCTTT	CASGRGWDTEAFF
TRBJ2-7	TRBV30	NA	TRBD2	TGTGCCTGGAGTCGGGTGGGAGGGCCACACGAGCAGTACTTC	CAWSRVGGPHEQYF
TRBJ2-3	TRBV7-2	NA	TRBD2	TGTGCCAGCAGCCCTACACTAGCGGGAAGCACAGATACGCAGTATTTT	CASSPTLAGSTDTQYF
TRBJ1-2	TRBV2	NA	NA	TGTGCCAGCACGGTCGTGGGCAGGTCCAACTATGGCTACACCTTC	CASTVVGRSNYGYTF
TRBJ2-3	TRBV28	NA	NA	TGTGCCAGCAGTGTACCGACTGCTACTAGCACAGATACGCAGTATTTT	CASSVPTATSTDTQYF
TRBJ2-2	TRBV7-8	NA	NA	TGTGCCAGCAGCAAAAACGCGGCCGGGGAGCTGTTTTTT	CASSKNAAGELFF
TRBJ1-3	TRBV7-6	once	TRBD1	TGTGCCAGCAGCATAGCCGGGACAGCTATCGGAAACACCATATATTTT	CASSIAGTAIGNTIYF
TRBJ2-1	TRBV13	NA	TRBD2	TGTGCCAGCAGCCCCCGGACTAGCGGGAGTCATGAGCAGTTCTTC	CASSPRTSGSHEQFF
TRBJ2-5	TRBV2	NA	NA	TGTGCCACCGAGGCCTGGGGAGGTTTAGAGACCCAGTACTTC	CATEAWGGLETQYF
TRBJ2-4	TRBV7-9	NA	TRBD2	TGTGCCAGCAGTCCTCATTTATCCGTGCGGGGGGCCAAAAACATTCAGTACTTC	CASSPHLSVRGAKNIQYF
TRBJ1-2	TRBV30	few	TRBD1	TGTGCCCGATTCCAGGGGGCAGGTGGCTACACCTTC	CARFQGAGGYTF
TRBJ2-1	TRBV5-4	NA	TRBD2	TGTGCCAGCAGCCTCGGAGCTAGCGGGAGCCGCAATGAGCAGTTCTTC	CASSLGASGSRNEQFF
TRBJ1-1	TRBV28	NA	NA	TGTGCCAGCAGTCGTTGGGGAGGGGTCGAGGCTGAAGCTTTCTTT	CASSRWGGVEAEAFF
TRBJ2-7	TRBV25-1	NA	NA	TGTGCCAGCAGCCCGGAGAGGGCAAGCTCCTACGAGCAGTACTTC	CASSPERASSYEQYF
TRBJ2-7	TRBV15	NA	TRBD1	TGTGCCACCAGCAGGGACAGGGGCTACGAGCAGTACTTC	CATSRDRGYEQYF
TRBJ2-1	TRBV5-4	NA	TRBD2	TGTGCCAGCAGCGGTAGCGGGAGAGTAAATGAGCAGTTCTTC	CASSGSGRVNEQFF
TRBJ1-5	TRBV30	once	NA	TGTGCCTGGAGAGGCGGGAAGAGGAGCCAGCCCCAGCATTTT	CAWRGGKRSQPQHF
TRBJ2-7	TRBV10-3	NA	TRBD1	TGTGCCATCACCGCAGGACAGGGCCCCTCTTCCGAGCAGTACTTC	CAITAGQGPSSEQYF
TRBJ2-3	TRBV7-7	NA	TRBD2	TGTGCTAGCAGCTTGCGGGAGACAGATACGCAGTATTTT	CASSLRETDTQYF
TRBJ2-1	TRBV7-9	NA	NA	TGTGCCAGCAGCTCACCAGCTCACGACCTGGAGGATGAGCAGTTCTTC	CASSSPAHDLEDEQFF
TRBJ2-7	TRBV5-1	NA	TRBD2	TGCGCCAGCAGCTTGGTCGGTGCGATAAATAAAGCGGGAGGACCAACCTACGAGCAGTACTTC	CASSLVGAINKAGGPTYEQYF
TRBJ2-5	TRBV6-1	NA	TRBD2	TGTGCCTCAGCCCCGGGAGGCCAACAAGAGACCCAGTACTTC	CASAPGGQQETQYF
TRBJ1-6	TRBV4-3	NA	TRBD1	TGCGCCAGCAGCCATGGAATTTCGGACAGGGCCTATTCACCCCTCCACTTT	CASSHGISDRAYSPLHF
TRBJ2-2	TRBV27	NA	NA	TGTGCCAGCAGTTTCTCGACAAGGTGGGGGGAGCTGTTTTTT	CASSFSTRWGELFF
TRBJ1-5	TRBV15	NA	NA	TGTGCCACCAGCAGCCTTCCTAGGAGCAATCAGCCCCAGCATTTT	CATSSLPRSNQPQHF
TRBJ1-2	TRBV6-1	medium-sized	NA	TGTGCCAGCAGTGGTGCAGGGATGAACTATGGCTACACCTTC	CASSGAGMNYGYTF
TRBJ2-7	TRBV9	NA	TRBD1	TGTGCCAGCAGCGGGGGGACAGGGAGGTACGAGCAGTACTTC	CASSGGTGRYEQYF
TRBJ2-3	TRBV5-1	NA	TRBD2	TGCGCCAGCAGCCTCCAGGGTTGGGGACTAGCGGGAGGTAGCACAGATACGCAGTATTTT	CASSLQGWGLAGGSTDTQYF
TRBJ2-3	TRBV21-1	NA	NA	TGTGCCACGACAGGGGTCGCAGATACGCAGTATTTT	CATTGVADTQYF
TRBJ1-2	TRBV10-3	NA	TRBD1	TGTGCCATCAGTGGCCCCGCAACAGGGGGCTCTGGCTACACCTTC	CAISGPATGGSGYTF
TRBJ1-2	TRBV6-1	NA	TRBD1	TGTGCCAGCAGTGAAATCTACAGGGGTTGGGATGGCTACACCTTC	CASSEIYRGWDGYTF
TRBJ2-2	TRBV4-1	NA	NA	TGCGCCAGCAGCCAAGATCCCGCCGGGGAGCTGTTTTTT	CASSQDPAGELFF
TRBJ2-7	TRBV19	NA	NA	TGTGCCAGTAGTATGCCGGGTCGCTACGAGCAGTACTTC	CASSMPGRYEQYF
TRBJ2-1	TRBV5-8	NA	TRBD2	TGTGCCAGCAGCTTGGGGCTAGCGGGAGCCCGGTCTGAGTTCTTC	CASSLGLAGARSEFF